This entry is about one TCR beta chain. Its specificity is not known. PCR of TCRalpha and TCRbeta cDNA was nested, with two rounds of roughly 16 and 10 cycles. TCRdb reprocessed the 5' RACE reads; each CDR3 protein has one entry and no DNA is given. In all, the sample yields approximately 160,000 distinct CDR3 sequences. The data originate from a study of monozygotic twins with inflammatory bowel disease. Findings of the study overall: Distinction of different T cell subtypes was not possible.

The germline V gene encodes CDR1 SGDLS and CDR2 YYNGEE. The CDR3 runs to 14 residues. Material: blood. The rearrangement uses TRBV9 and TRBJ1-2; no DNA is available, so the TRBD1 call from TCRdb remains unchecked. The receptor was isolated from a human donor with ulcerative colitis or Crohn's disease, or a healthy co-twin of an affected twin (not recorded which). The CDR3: CASSGGRGLNGYTF. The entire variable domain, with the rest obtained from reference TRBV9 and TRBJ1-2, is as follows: DSGVTQTPKHLITATGQRVTLRCSPRSGDLSVYWYQQSLDQGLQFLIQYYNGEERAKGNILERFSAQQFPDLHSELNLSSLELGDSALYFCASSGGRGLNGYTFGSGTRLTVV.